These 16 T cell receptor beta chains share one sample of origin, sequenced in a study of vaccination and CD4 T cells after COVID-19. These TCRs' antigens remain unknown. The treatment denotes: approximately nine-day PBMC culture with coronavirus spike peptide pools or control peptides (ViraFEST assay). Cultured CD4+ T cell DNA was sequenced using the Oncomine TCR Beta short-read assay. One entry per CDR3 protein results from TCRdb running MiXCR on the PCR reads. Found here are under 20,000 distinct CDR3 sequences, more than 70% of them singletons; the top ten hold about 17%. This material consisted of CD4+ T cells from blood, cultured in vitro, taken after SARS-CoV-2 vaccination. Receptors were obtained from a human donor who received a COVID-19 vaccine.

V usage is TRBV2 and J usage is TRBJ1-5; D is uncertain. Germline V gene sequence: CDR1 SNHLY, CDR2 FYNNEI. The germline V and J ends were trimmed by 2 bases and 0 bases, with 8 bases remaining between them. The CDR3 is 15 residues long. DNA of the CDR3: TGTGCCAGCAGTGAACAGACTTATAGCAATCAGCCCCAGCATTTT. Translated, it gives CASSEQTYSNQPQHF.

This CDR3 reads CASRTSGETDTQYF. As DNA, the CDR3 is TGTGCCAGCAGGACTAGCGGGGAAACAGATACGCAGTATTTT. V gene TRBV12-3 or TRBV12-4 combines with J gene TRBJ2-3, with 11 bases fitting TRBD2. The ends lost 6 bases at V and 3 bases at J; junction bases unmatched: 2. The CDR3 loop spans 14 amino acids.

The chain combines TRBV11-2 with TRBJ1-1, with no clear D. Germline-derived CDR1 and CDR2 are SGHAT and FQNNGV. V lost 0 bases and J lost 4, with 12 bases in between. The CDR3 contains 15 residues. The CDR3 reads CASSLDRAGFTEAFF. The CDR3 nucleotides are TGTGCCAGCAGCTTAGATCGGGCGGGGTTCACTGAAGCTTTCTTT.

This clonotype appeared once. The CDR3 DNA reads as TGTGCCTGGAGTAGTACACTAGCGGGGGGGCCGGGCGAGCAGTACTTC. Encoded protein: CAWSSTLAGGPGEQYF. This chain joins TRBV30 and TRBJ2-7; 13 bases map to TRBD2. Unmatched junction bases numbered 10, after V lost 2 bases and J lost 6 bases. The CDR3 has 16 residues. CDR1 and CDR2 from the germline V gene are GTSNPN and SVGIG (reference sequence).

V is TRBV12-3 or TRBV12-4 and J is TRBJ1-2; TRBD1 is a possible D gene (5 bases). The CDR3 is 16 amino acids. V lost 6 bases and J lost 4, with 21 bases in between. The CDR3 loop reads CASSPGYLTQGYGYTF. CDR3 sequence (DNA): TGTGCCAGCAGCCCGGGATACCTTACTCAGGGCTATGGCTACACCTTC.

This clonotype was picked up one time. CDR3 DNA sequence: TGTGCCACCCAGGGACTCTCGGGACAGGGGGTAGGAAATCAGCCCCAGCATTTT. It is translated as CATQGLSGQGVGNQPQHF. The chain recombines TRBV6-1 with TRBJ1-5; 11 positions agree with TRBD1. Per the germline V gene, CDR1 is MNHNS and CDR2 is SASEGT. V trimming: 10 bases; J trimming: 4 bases; junction bases outside the gene matches: 18. The CDR3 runs to 18 residues.

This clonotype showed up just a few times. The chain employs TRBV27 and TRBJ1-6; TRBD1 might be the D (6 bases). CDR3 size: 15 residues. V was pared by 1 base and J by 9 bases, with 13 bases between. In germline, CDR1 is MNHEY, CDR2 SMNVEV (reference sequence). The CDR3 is CASSLYQGLGSPLHF. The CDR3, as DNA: TGTGCCAGCAGTTTATATCAGGGGTTGGGTTCACCCCTCCACTTT.

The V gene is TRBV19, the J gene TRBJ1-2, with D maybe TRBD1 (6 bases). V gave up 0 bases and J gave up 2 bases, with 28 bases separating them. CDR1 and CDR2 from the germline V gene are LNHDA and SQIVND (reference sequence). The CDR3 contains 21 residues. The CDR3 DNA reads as TGTGCCAGTAGTATAGAGCGAGGACCTAATAGGGGGGTCGGCGTGAACTATGGCTACACCTTC. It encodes CASSIERGPNRGVGVNYGYTF.

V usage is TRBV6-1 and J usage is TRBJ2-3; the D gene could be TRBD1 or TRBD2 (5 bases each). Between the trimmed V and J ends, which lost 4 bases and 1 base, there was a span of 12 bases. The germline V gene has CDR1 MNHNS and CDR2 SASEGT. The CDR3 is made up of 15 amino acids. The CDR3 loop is CASSGDLGGTDTQYF. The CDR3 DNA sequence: TGTGCCAGCAGTGGGGACCTTGGGGGCACAGATACGCAGTATTTT.

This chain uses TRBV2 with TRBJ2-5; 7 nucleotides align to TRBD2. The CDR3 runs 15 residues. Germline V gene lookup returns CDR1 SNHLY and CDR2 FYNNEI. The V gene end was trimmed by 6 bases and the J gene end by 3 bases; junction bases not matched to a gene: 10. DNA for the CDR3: TGTGCCAGCAGCATAGAGCGGGGTAGGGAAGAGACCCAGTACTTC. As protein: CASSIERGREETQYF.

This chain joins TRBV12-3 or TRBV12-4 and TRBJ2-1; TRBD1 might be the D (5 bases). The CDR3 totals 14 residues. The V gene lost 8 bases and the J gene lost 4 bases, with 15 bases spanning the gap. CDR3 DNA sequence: TGTGCCAGCGTCATTGCTGGGGCTTACAATGAGCAGTTCTTC. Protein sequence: CASVIAGAYNEQFF.

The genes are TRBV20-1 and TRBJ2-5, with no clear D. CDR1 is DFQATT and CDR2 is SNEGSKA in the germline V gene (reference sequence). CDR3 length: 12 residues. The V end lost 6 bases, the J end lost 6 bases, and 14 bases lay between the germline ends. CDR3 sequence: CSAPAQGKTQYF. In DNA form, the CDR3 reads TGCAGTGCACCGGCACAAGGGAAGACCCAGTACTTC.

The CDR3 spells CASSDRSEAFF. CDR3 in DNA: TGTGCCAGCAGTGACAGATCCGAAGCTTTCTTT. The rearrangement links TRBV2 to TRBJ1-1; D gene unclear. Trimming removed 3 bases from V and 8 bases from J, with 7 bases in between. This CDR3 has 11 residues. The germline V gene encodes CDR1 SNHLY and CDR2 FYNNEI.

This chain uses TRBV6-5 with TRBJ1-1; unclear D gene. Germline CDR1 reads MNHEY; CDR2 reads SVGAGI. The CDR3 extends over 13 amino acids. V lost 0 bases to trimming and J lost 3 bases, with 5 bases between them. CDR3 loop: CASSYSGYTEAFF. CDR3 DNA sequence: TGTGCCAGCAGTTACTCAGGGTACACTGAAGCTTTCTTT.

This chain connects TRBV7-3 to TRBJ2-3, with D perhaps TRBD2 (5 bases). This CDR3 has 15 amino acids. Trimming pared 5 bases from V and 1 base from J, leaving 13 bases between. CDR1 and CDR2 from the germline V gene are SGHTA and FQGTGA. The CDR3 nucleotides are TGTGCCAGCAGCCGACTATCAACCCGCACAGATACGCAGTATTTT. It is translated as CASSRLSTRTDTQYF.

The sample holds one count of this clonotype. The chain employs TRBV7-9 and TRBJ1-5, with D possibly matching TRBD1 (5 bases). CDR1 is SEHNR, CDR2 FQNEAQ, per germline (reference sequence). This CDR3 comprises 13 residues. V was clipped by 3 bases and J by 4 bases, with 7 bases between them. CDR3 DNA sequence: TGTGCCAGCAGCTTCGGGGGAAATCAGCCCCAGCATTTT. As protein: CASSFGGNQPQHF.